The T cell receptor (beta chain) under discussion was sequenced for a study of blood T cell repertoires in COVID-19. Sequencing was performed with immunoSEQ multiplex PCR; in TCRdb, only in-frame clones are kept and a portion is missing. Among 95,000 to 120,000 clones listed, about 84% were seen once. This clone appeared a few times. The length of the CDR3 is 15 residues. With V trimmed by 1 base and J by 5 bases, 5 bases remained unmatched. The germline gives CDR1 SGHTA, CDR2 FQGTGA. Material: peripheral blood. This TCR derives from a man aged 50 to 60 with acute or convalescent COVID-19. V and J are TRBV7-3 and TRBJ2-3; 8 bases align to TRBD1. As DNA, the CDR3 is TGTGCCAGCAGCTTAATTGGCAGGGGGCTAGATACGCAGTATTTT. It codes for CASSLIGRGLDTQYF.